These T cell receptor beta chains were read from a single sample in a study of a mutant IDH1 vaccine in newly diagnosed glioma. For these TCRs, the target antigens are not known. The assay was immunoSEQ multiplex PCR, and TCRdb's table has in-frame clones only and misses some. The sample lists around 26,000 clones, under 80% occurring once. The input for sequencing was peripheral blood mononuclear cells (PBMCs), taken from a glioma patient whose treatment included an IDH1 peptide vaccine. Every receptor here comes from a man between 18 and 35 years old with glioma. Some clones in this sample may be carry-over from other donors' samples. The CDR3 runs from the conserved cysteine through the conserved F or W. A D gene is named only where the DNA matches it firmly. Size is stated for part of the rows, as once, few or many counts, or as a class when the clone is expanded.

TRBJ1-1	TRBV6-6	-	TRBD1	CASSYFQGGTEAFF	TGTGCCAGCAGTTACTTTCAGGGGGGCACTGAAGCTTTCTTT
TRBJ2-1	TRBV30	-	TRBD2	CAWSAGTSGRGYNEQFF	TGTGCCTGGAGCGCCGGGACTAGCGGGAGAGGTTACAATGAGCAGTTCTTC
TRBJ1-1	TRBV2	few	-	CASSGGELTEAFF	TGTGCCAGCAGTGGGGGGGAATTGACTGAAGCTTTCTTT
TRBJ1-6	TRBV21-1	-	-	CASSLRGRLVGMSYNSPLHF	TGTGCCAGCAGCCTAAGAGGACGACTGGTGGGGATGTCATATAATTCACCCCTCCACTTT
TRBJ2-2	TRBV7-6	-	TRBD1	CASSLSRDRPAGELFF	TGTGCCAGCAGCTTATCACGGGACAGACCAGCCGGGGAGCTGTTTTTT
TRBJ1-3	TRBV4-1	-	-	CASSQDSTGSGNTIYF	TGCGCCAGCAGCCAAGATTCAACGGGATCTGGAAACACCATATATTTT
TRBJ2-2	TRBV6-5	-	-	CASSYSAKTNTGELFF	TGTGCCAGCAGTTACTCTGCGAAGACCAACACCGGGGAGCTGTTTTTT
TRBJ1-2	TRBV10-3	-	-	CAISESHGGYTF	TGTGCCATCAGTGAGTCCCATGGGGGCTACACCTTC
TRBJ2-7	TRBV4-2	-	-	CASSPMWTDSYEQYF	TGTGCCAGCAGCCCTATGTGGACAGACTCCTACGAGCAGTACTTC
TRBJ1-5	TRBV4-2	-	-	CASSQDAGSWSQPQHF	TGTGCCAGCAGCCAAGATGCAGGGTCGTGGAGTCAGCCCCAGCATTTT
TRBJ2-6	TRBV6-4	-	-	CASSEGDSGANVLTF	TGTGCCAGCAGTGAGGGGGACTCTGGGGCCAACGTCCTGACTTTC
TRBJ2-7	TRBV6-5	-	TRBD2	CASSYLVSSGVYEQYF	TGTGCCAGCAGTTACCTCGTGTCTAGCGGGGTCTACGAGCAGTACTTC
TRBJ2-7	TRBV7-9	few	-	CASSFGRNEQYF	TGTGCCAGCAGCTTCGGACGAAACGAGCAGTACTTC
TRBJ2-7	TRBV7-8	-	TRBD1	CASSYDRVGEQYF	TGTGCCAGCAGTTACGACAGGGTGGGGGAGCAGTACTTC
TRBJ2-2	TRBV6-5	-	-	CASSYDLGGGELFF	TGTGCCAGCAGTTACGACCTCGGGGGCGGGGAGCTGTTTTTT
TRBJ1-1	TRBV30	-	-	CAWSVGGAYTEAFF	TGTGCCTGGAGTGTGGGGGGGGCTTACACTGAAGCTTTCTTT
TRBJ2-2	TRBV5-1	-	-	CASSFELADSNTGELFF	TGCGCCAGCAGCTTTGAATTAGCGGACTCGAACACCGGGGAGCTGTTTTTT
TRBJ1-1	TRBV10-3	-	-	CAIGGTGGVTEAFF	TGTGCCATCGGTGGAACGGGAGGAGTGACTGAAGCTTTCTTT
TRBJ1-2	TRBV19	once	-	CASGSGTNYGYTF	TGTGCCAGTGGCTCCGGGACAAACTATGGCTACACCTTC
TRBJ2-7	TRBV29-1	-	TRBD2	CSAGEGFGYEQYF	TGCAGCGCGGGGGAGGGATTTGGCTACGAGCAGTACTTC